This T cell receptor beta chain was sequenced for a study of blood T cell repertoires in COVID-19. Study background: Material from acute and convalescent COVID-19 was sourced from the United States, Italy and Spain. PBMCs, B-cell-depleted T cells, or T cells were the source of the cDNA or gDNA that made up the material.

Trimming removed 4 bases at V and 1 base at J, with 8 bases between. The germline V gene has CDR1 SGDLS and CDR2 YYNGEE. This CDR3 is 13 amino acids long. This table comes from immunoSEQ multiplex PCR, and its TCRdb copy is limited to in-frame clones, with some not included. The sample has around 110,000 clones, 75% to 90% seen once. This clone has just a few counts. This sequence joins TRBV9 and TRBJ1-1; unclear D gene. The clonotype originates from a man aged 25-40 years with acute or convalescent COVID-19. Sequenced: peripheral blood. The CDR3 region has the DNA TGTGCCAGCAGCCCCCGACAGAACACTGAAGCTTTCTTT. Protein: CASSPRQNTEAFF. The full variable domain, rest sourced from reference TRBV9 and TRBJ1-1, is DSGVTQTPKHLITATGQRVTLRCSPRSGDLSVYWYQQSLDQGLQFLIQYYNGEERAKGNILERFSAQQFPDLHSELNLSSLELGDSALYFCASSPRQNTEAFFGQGTRLTVV.